A single sample is the source of the 22 T cell receptor beta chains below, sequenced in a study of response to subunit inactivated influenza vaccine. TCRdb independently ran MiXCR on the RT-PCR reads; one entry per CDR3 protein. The sample lists about 240,000 distinct CDR3 sequences, 12% occurring once. The sequenced sample was non-naive T cells sorted from PBMCs, obtained 14 to 15 days before vaccination. The receptors were sampled from a man between 50 and 59 years old who received an inactivated influenza vaccine.

The rearrangement uses TRBV7-8 and TRBJ2-7; 8 nucleotides agree with TRBD1. Germline CDR1 SGHVS, CDR2 FQNEAQ. Unmatched junction bases numbered 5, after V lost 2 bases and J lost 5 bases. The CDR3 has 14 amino acids. The CDR3 coding sequence is TGTGCCAGCAGCTTACACAGGGGGAACAACGAGCAGTACTTC. It specifies CASSLHRGNNEQYF.

This clonotype was recorded many times. The rearrangement joins TRBV29-1 to TRBJ2-1; 8 bases line up with TRBD2. The trim removed 4 bases at V and 9 bases at J, leaving 5 bases unmatched. Per the germline V gene, CDR1 is SQVTM and CDR2 is ANQGSEA. CDR3 size: 12 residues. For the CDR3, the DNA is TGCAGCGTTGTTCCAGCGGGGGCTGAGCAGTTCTTC. Its translation: CSVVPAGAEQFF.

The chain recombines TRBV6-4 with TRBJ1-6, with D unclear. The CDR3 spans 13 residues. CDR1 and CDR2 (germline): MRHNA, SNTAGT. V was pared by 3 bases and J by 6 bases, with 6 bases between. CDR3 in DNA: TGTGCCAGCAGTGAGACCGTTAATTCACCCCTCCACTTT. Translation: CASSETVNSPLHF.

The chain combines TRBV5-1 with TRBJ2-3; no reliable D call. V gave up 1 base and J gave up 2 bases, with 11 bases separating them. From germline, CDR1 is SGHRS and CDR2 YFSETQ. The CDR3 is made up of 15 amino acids. The DNA of the CDR3 is TGCGCCAGCAGCTTGCATACCGATTCCACAGATACGCAGTATTTT. This gives the protein CASSLHTDSTDTQYF.

J is TRBJ2-1 and V is TRBV11-2; 13 bases are shared with TRBD2. Germline values: CDR1 SGHAT, CDR2 FQNNGV. J gave up 6 bases and V 5 bases, and 10 bases lay outside the gene matches. This CDR3 region has 17 residues. This chain's CDR3 is CASSPGTSGARGNEQFF. In DNA, the CDR3 is TGTGCCAGCAGCCCCGGGACTAGCGGGGCAAGGGGCAATGAGCAGTTCTTC.

The rearrangement links TRBV19 to TRBJ2-5; 7 positions match TRBD2. The CDR3 has 13 residues. V lost 4 bases to trimming and J lost 2 bases; unmatched junction nucleotides: 1. Looked up from germline, CDR1 is LNHDA and CDR2 is SQIVND (reference sequence). Written as DNA, the CDR3 is TGTGCCAGTAGTAAAGCGGGGCAAGAGACCCAGTACTTC. Translating it yields CASSKAGQETQYF.

In its sample, this clonotype was seen many times. The rearrangement uses TRBV18 and TRBJ2-1; D unresolved. The CDR3 is made up of 14 amino acids. Germline V gives CDR1 KGHSH, CDR2 LQKENI. Trimming stripped 0 bases from V and 9 bases from J, with 12 bases between. CDR3 sequence reads: CASSPPSSAAEQFF. CDR3 in DNA: TGTGCCAGCTCACCACCCAGTTCCGCAGCTGAGCAGTTCTTC.

This clonotype showed up just a few times. V gene TRBV5-5 combines with J gene TRBJ1-4, with 7 bases matching TRBD1. The germline V gene encodes CDR1 SGHKS and CDR2 YYEKEE (reference sequence). This CDR3 is built from 15 residues. The J segment lost 1 base and the V segment lost 4 bases, leaving 4 bases of the junction unmatched. The CDR3: CASSRRTGTNEKLFF. CDR3 DNA: TGTGCCAGCAGCCGCCGGACAGGAACTAATGAAAAACTGTTTTTT.

This clonotype has only one observation. The chain recombines TRBV12-3 or TRBV12-4 with TRBJ1-2; 8 nucleotides align to TRBD1. V lost 4 bases, J lost 4 bases, and 8 bases stayed unmatched. This CDR3 contains 15 residues. DNA for the CDR3: TGTGCCAGCAGTTACGGGACAGGCAGCGGCTATGGCTACACCTTC. Protein: CASSYGTGSGYGYTF.

This clonotype was found a few times. The chain couples TRBV4-3 to TRBJ2-3; 7 nucleotides align to TRBD1. The germline V gene has CDR1 LGHNA and CDR2 YSLEER. With 2 bases clipped from V and 1 base from J, the junction kept 3 bases outside the gene matches. The CDR3 sequence is 15 residues long. The CDR3 DNA sequence: TGCGCCAGCAGCCAACACAGGGGACGCACAGATACGCAGTATTTT. It codes for CASSQHRGRTDTQYF.

The chain joins TRBV24-1 to TRBJ2-1, with D possibly being TRBD2 (5 bases). Trimming left V 0 bases short and J 5 bases short, with 10 bases between. The germline gives CDR1 KGHDR, CDR2 SFDVKD. The CDR3 runs to 15 residues. The CDR3 loop reads CATSDLTGFNNEQFF. The CDR3, as DNA: TGTGCCACCAGTGATTTGACGGGATTTAACAATGAGCAGTTCTTC.

The CDR3 bases are TGTGCCAGCAGCTTAGGGGGCTCGCACAATGAGCAGTTCTTC. Its translation is CASSLGGSHNEQFF. V is TRBV7-2 and J is TRBJ2-1, with a weak D call TRBD1 (5 bases). The CDR3 totals 14 residues. Germline CDR1 and CDR2: SGHTA and FQGNSA. V dropped 1 base and J dropped 5 bases, with 9 bases sitting between them. Looking up the rest from reference TRBV7-2 and TRBJ2-1 gives the full variable domain: GAGVSQSPSNKVTEKGKDVELRCDPISGHTALYWYRQSLGQGLEFLIYFQGNSAPDKSGLPSDRFSAERTGGSVSTLTIQRTQQEDSAVYLCASSLGGSHNEQFFGPGTRLTVL.

The chain joins TRBV10-3 to TRBJ1-1; 8 nucleotides match TRBD1. Germline assignment: CDR1 ENHRY and CDR2 SYGVKD. The CDR3 spans 16 residues. V lost 6 bases to trimming and J lost 0 bases; unmatched junction nucleotides: 9. In nucleotides, the CDR3 is TGTGCCATCAGACCCCGGGACAGGCGCATGAACACTGAAGCTTTCTTT. Its protein product is CAIRPRDRRMNTEAFF.

This clonotype appeared a few times. This chain connects TRBV6-1 to TRBJ2-2; D gene unclear. CDR3 length equals 15 residues. V lost 1 base to trimming and J lost 6 bases, with 12 bases between them. CDR1 is MNHNS, CDR2 SASEGT, per germline. This chain's CDR3 is CASSEVYGSPGELFF. CDR3 sequence (DNA): TGTGCCAGCAGTGAAGTTTACGGCTCCCCCGGGGAGCTGTTTTTT.

This clonotype occurred a few times. The chain links TRBV2 to TRBJ1-5, with 7 bases that match TRBD1. There are 12 residues in the CDR3. Trimming cost V 8 bases and J 7 bases; bases outside gene matches: 5. The germline V gene has CDR1 SNHLY and CDR2 FYNNEI. In nucleotides, the CDR3 is TGTGCCAGCCGGACAGGAGGGCAGCCCCAGCATTTT. Its protein is CASRTGGQPQHF.

V usage is TRBV4-2 and J usage is TRBJ2-3; 13 bases align to TRBD2. With 3 bases clipped from V and 5 bases from J, the junction kept 11 bases outside the gene matches. This CDR3 has 18 amino acids. Germline V gives CDR1 LGHNA, CDR2 YNFKEQ. The CDR3 DNA sequence: TGTGCCAGCAGCCACCACCCAACTAGCGGGGGGGCGGAAGATACGCAGTATTTT. As protein: CASSHHPTSGGAEDTQYF.

This clonotype was seen only a few times. J is TRBJ1-2 and V is TRBV2, with 7 positions matching TRBD1. Germline loops: CDR1 SNHLY, CDR2 FYNNEI. J was trimmed by 1 base and V by 5 bases; bases with no gene match: 4. This CDR3 spans 14 amino acids. In nucleotides, the CDR3 is TGTGCCAGCAGTCTGACAGGGAATAACTATGGCTACACCTTC. Protein product: CASSLTGNNYGYTF.

This clonotype was counted at least ten times. The genes are TRBV12-3 or TRBV12-4 and TRBJ1-1, with D possibly being TRBD1 (5 bases). V was pared by 3 bases and J by 4 bases, with 9 bases between. The CDR3 consists of 13 residues. The CDR3 DNA follows: TGTGCCAGCAGTTTTCAGGGTCGCACTGAAGCTTTCTTT. As protein: CASSFQGRTEAFF.

Only a few counts were recorded for this clonotype. The chain uses TRBV28 and TRBJ2-5; 8 bases are shared with TRBD1. Trimming removed 5 bases from V and 4 bases from J; junction bases left unmatched: 18. The CDR3 has 18 amino acids. Germline CDR1 is MDHEN and CDR2 is SYDVKM. CDR3 amino acids: CASSDSPQGVFGSETQYF. CDR3 sequence (DNA): TGTGCCAGCAGTGACTCACCACAGGGGGTTTTCGGGTCAGAGACCCAGTACTTC.

The chain has TRBV20-1 and TRBJ1-4; tentative D call: TRBD1 (6 bases). Germline V gene lookup returns CDR1 DFQATT and CDR2 SNEGSKA (reference sequence). V shed 5 bases and J shed 0 bases, with 10 bases lying between them. The CDR3 extends over 14 amino acids. CDR3 nucleotide sequence: TGCAGTGCTGGACGGACAGCAACTAATGAAAAACTGTTTTTT. Its translation is CSAGRTATNEKLFF.

The sample holds many counts of this clonotype. The rearrangement joins TRBV12-3 or TRBV12-4 to TRBJ2-7, with D unresolved. The V end lost 1 base, the J end lost 9 bases, and 13 bases lay between the germline ends. The CDR3 consists of 13 residues. The CDR3 DNA reads TGTGCCAGCAGTTTAGGGACCAGGTTAGGGCAGTACTTC. It codes for CASSLGTRLGQYF.

This chain joins TRBV12-3 or TRBV12-4 and TRBJ2-2; D gene unclear. There are 11 residues in the CDR3. V lost 5 bases to trimming and J lost 8 bases, with 6 bases between them. The CDR3 DNA follows: TGTGCCAGCAGTCGGCGGGGGGAGCTGTTTTTT. Its protein product is CASSRRGELFF.